The 9 T cell receptor beta chains below were found in one sample sequenced in a study of beta chain features in type 1 diabetes. Expressed TCRB transcripts got sequenced, as all isolated RNA was reverse transcribed. Produced via immunoSEQ multiplex PCR; TCRdb's table is partial and in-frame only. The table records 250,000 to 350,000 clones, 12% to 15% of them present only once. Sample: central memory CD4+ T cells from blood. Source of these receptors: a man aged 30 to 39 in good health.

The chain joins TRBV19 to TRBJ1-2; D not certain. Germline CDR1 and CDR2: LNHDA and SQIVND (reference sequence). Trimming took off 5 bases at V and 8 bases at J, with 9 bases between the two ends. The CDR3 has 11 amino acids. The CDR3 is CASSSAGGYTF. CDR3 nucleotides: TGTGCCAGTAGTTCGGCGGGGGGCTACACCTTC.

This rearrangement joins TRBV5-1 to TRBJ1-4; TRBD1 agrees at 9 bases. Trimming cost V 4 bases and J 6 bases; bases outside gene matches: 7. Looked up from germline, CDR1 is SGHRS and CDR2 is YFSETQ. The CDR3 runs to 15 residues. The CDR3: CASSPDRGGDEKLFF. CDR3 bases: TGCGCCAGCAGCCCGGACAGGGGAGGGGATGAAAAACTGTTTTTT.

V gene TRBV5-6 combines with J gene TRBJ1-2, with a possible D match to TRBD1 (5 bases). The CDR3 covers 14 residues. The germline V and J ends were trimmed by 2 bases and 6 bases, with 14 bases remaining between them. CDR1 SGHDT and CDR2 YYEEEE come from the germline V gene. The chain's CDR3 is CASSFISRGDGYTF. The CDR3 region has the DNA TGTGCCAGCAGCTTTATTTCCCGGGGCGATGGCTACACCTTC.

This clone was counted ten times or more. The V call is TRBV7-6, the J call TRBJ2-1; maybe TRBD1 (6 bases). From germline, CDR1 is SGHVS and CDR2 FNYEAQ. Trimming took off 4 bases at V and 6 bases at J, with 19 bases between the two ends. The CDR3 consists of 16 residues. The CDR3 reads CASSSFLGLGGNEQFF. The CDR3 bases are TGTGCCAGCAGCTCCTTCCTCGGGCTAGGGGGCAATGAGCAGTTCTTC.

This clone was observed at least ten times. The chain uses TRBV6-5 and TRBJ1-2, with D perhaps matching TRBD1 (6 bases). The germline gives CDR1 MNHEY, CDR2 SVGAGI. The V gene lost 7 bases and the J gene lost 8 bases, with 20 bases spanning the gap. The CDR3 runs to 14 residues. CDR3 nucleotide sequence: TGTGCCAGCATTGCGACGGGGGGCGCCAGGGGCTACACCTTC. This codes for CASIATGGARGYTF.

The chain links TRBV9 to TRBJ1-4; D gene unclear. Germline V gene data show CDR1 as SGDLS and CDR2 as YYNGEE. CDR3 size: 14 residues. V shed 0 bases and J shed 4 bases, with 7 bases lying between them. The CDR3 here is CASSVDGYNEKLFF. The CDR3, as DNA: TGTGCCAGCAGCGTAGATGGTTATAATGAAAAACTGTTTTTT. The full variable domain, in which reference TRBV9 and TRBJ1-4 provide the parts outside the CDR3, is DSGVTQTPKHLITATGQRVTLRCSPRSGDLSVYWYQQSLDQGLQFLIQYYNGEERAKGNILERFSAQQFPDLHSELNLSSLELGDSALYFCASSVDGYNEKLFFGSGTQLSVL.

This CDR3 reads CASSPGPHDEQYF. The CDR3 DNA reads TGTGCCAGCAGCCCAGGGCCCCATGACGAGCAGTACTTC. V usage is TRBV7-6 and J usage is TRBJ2-7; D is perhaps TRBD1 (5 bases). The V and J ends lost 5 bases and 5 bases respectively, with 13 bases between them. Germline CDR1 and CDR2: SGHVS and FNYEAQ. The CDR3 is 13 amino acids.

J is TRBJ2-2 and V is TRBV28; the D gene is possibly TRBD1 (6 bases). Trimming took 7 bases from V and 2 from J, leaving 11 bases between them. This CDR3 has 14 amino acids. The germline V gene encodes CDR1 MDHEN and CDR2 SYDVKM. For the CDR3, the DNA is TGTGCCAGCACCCGAGGGGGTAACACCGGGGAGCTGTTTTTT. Amino acids: CASTRGGNTGELFF.

In this sample, this clone turned up a few times. The rearrangement links TRBV6-1 to TRBJ2-7; D uncertain. V lost 3 bases to trimming and J lost 2 bases, with 5 bases between them. This CDR3 is 12 amino acids long. Germline loops: CDR1 MNHNS, CDR2 SASEGT. In DNA form, the CDR3 reads TGTGCCAGCAGTGACAGTCCCTACGAGCAGTACTTC. Its translation is CASSDSPYEQYF.